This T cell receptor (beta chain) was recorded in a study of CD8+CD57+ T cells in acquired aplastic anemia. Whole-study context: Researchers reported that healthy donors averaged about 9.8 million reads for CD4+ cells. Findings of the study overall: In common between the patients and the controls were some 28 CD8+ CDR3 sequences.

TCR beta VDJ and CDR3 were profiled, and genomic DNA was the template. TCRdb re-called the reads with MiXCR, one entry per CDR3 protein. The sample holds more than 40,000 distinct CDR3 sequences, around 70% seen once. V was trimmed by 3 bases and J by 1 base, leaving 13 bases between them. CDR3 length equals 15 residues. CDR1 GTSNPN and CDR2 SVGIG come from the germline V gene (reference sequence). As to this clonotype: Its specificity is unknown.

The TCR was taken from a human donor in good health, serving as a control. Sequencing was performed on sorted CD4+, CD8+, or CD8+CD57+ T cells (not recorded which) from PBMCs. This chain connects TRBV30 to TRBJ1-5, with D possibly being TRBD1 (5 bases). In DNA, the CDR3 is TGTGCCTGGAGCAAGGGGTTGGGGAGCAATCAGCCCCAGCATTTT. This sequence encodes CAWSKGLGSNQPQHF.